This T cell receptor (beta chain) was documented in a study of blood T cell repertoires in COVID-19. The overall study: Acute and convalescent COVID-19 specimens originated in the United States, Italy and Spain. From T cells, B-cell-depleted T cells, or PBMCs came the material, which was cDNA or gDNA.

How the authors handled the data: The assay estimated nucleated cells by amplifying reference gene primers. The assay was immunoSEQ multiplex PCR, and TCRdb's table has in-frame clones only and misses some. The DNA gave D and trimming, while V, J and clone size come from that table. The sample holds about 210,000 clones; around nine tenths are singletons and the top ten take roughly 0.69%. This TCR came from a man aged 40-49 years with acute or convalescent COVID-19. Sequencing was done on a sample of peripheral blood.

The CDR3 DNA reads as TGTGCCAGCCGAGACGGGTCGAGCTCCTATAATTCACCCCTCCACTTT. Translating it yields CASRDGSSSYNSPLHF. The rearrangement uses TRBV28 and TRBJ1-6; no clear D. Trimming removed 8 bases at V and 0 bases at J, with 14 bases between. This CDR3 comprises 16 residues. Germline V lookup: CDR1 MDHEN, CDR2 SYDVKM.